A selection of T cell receptor beta chains follows, all from one sample in a study of T cell responses to AZD1222 COVID-19 vaccine. Assay used: immunoSEQ multiplex PCR; TCRdb lists only in-frame clones, some missing. The sample contains about 140,000 clones, about 90% of which appear only once. This sample comprised peripheral blood, obtained on day 0 of AZD1222 vaccination. The receptor source for this set is an adult in good health. Both conserved end residues are trimmed from each CDR3. The order of the fields is J gene, D gene, V gene, CDR3 protein. The D gene is left open where the match is weak.

>TRBJ1-6|.|TRBV9
ASSAGTKRHSPLH
>TRBJ1-4|TRBD1|TRBV6-5
ASRPTGTANEKLF
>TRBJ2-1|.|TRBV7-3
ASSLTRQVNEQF
>TRBJ2-6|.|TRBV19
ASSIQGIGANVLT
>TRBJ2-6|TRBD1|TRBV5-1
ASSQTKGQGFPSGANVLT
>TRBJ2-7|TRBD1|TRBV27
ASSPGQGRSSYEQY
>TRBJ2-7|TRBD2|TRBV11-1
ASSLGPGLAVYEQY
>TRBJ2-7|.|TRBV5-1
ASSARTQSYEQY
>TRBJ2-5|.|TRBV3-1/TRBV3-2
ASSQDSGPQETQY
>TRBJ1-5|.|TRBV19
ASSIVGDQPQH
>TRBJ2-1|TRBD2|TRBV7-2
ASSPRGGRFNEQF
>TRBJ1-4|TRBD1|TRBV28
ASSHDRGTNEKLF
>TRBJ1-5|.|TRBV13
ASSLGGRTQPQH
>TRBJ1-1|.|TRBV28
ASSRSRSSEAF
>TRBJ2-2|.|TRBV15
ATSGQRVGELF
>TRBJ2-7|.|TRBV7-8
ASSLYGYSYEQY
>TRBJ2-1|TRBD2|TRBV5-4
ASSLGLAASYNEQF
>TRBJ1-5|.|TRBV30
AWSGGGAREGNQPQH
>TRBJ1-2|.|TRBV11-3
ASSVWYKPNNGYT
>TRBJ1-3|.|TRBV12-3/TRBV12-4
ASFRGAGNTIY
>TRBJ1-5|TRBD1|TRBV30
AWSGQAYSNQPQH
>TRBJ1-2|TRBD1|TRBV28
ASSSWTGLRALGYT
>TRBJ2-1|.|TRBV5-1
ASSSRGSYNEQF
>TRBJ1-1|.|TRBV4-1
ASSHLRRGGVEAF
>TRBJ2-1|TRBD2|TRBV19
ASSIAAGGGYNEQF
>TRBJ1-6|.|TRBV9
ASSPGGGNSPLH
>TRBJ2-7|.|TRBV15
ATSREGTNIFGNEQY
>TRBJ2-4|TRBD2|TRBV27
ASSSGPPLAGGRGAKNIQY
>TRBJ1-3|TRBD1|TRBV6-5
ASTGGTGNTIY
>TRBJ2-5|.|TRBV24-1
ATSDPDRYQETQY
>TRBJ2-7|.|TRBV7-9
ASSFGSYEQY
>TRBJ2-1|.|TRBV10-3
AISESLASNEQF
>TRBJ2-7|TRBD2|TRBV19
ASSPRSGLAGAEQY
>TRBJ1-2|.|TRBV19
ASSIPQYGYT
>TRBJ1-5|TRBD1|TRBV27
ASKRQGAGEGQPQH
>TRBJ2-5|TRBD2|TRBV7-9
ASSPRGSGIIPETQY
>TRBJ2-2|.|TRBV29-1
SVASGVNTGELF
>TRBJ2-7|.|TRBV20-1
SASSGQLNEQY
>TRBJ1-2|TRBD1|TRBV27
ASSPLQGAYDYGYT
>TRBJ1-2|.|TRBV2
ASTRGPSNYGYT
>TRBJ1-5|.|TRBV6-5
ASSNEAGPGQPQH
>TRBJ1-1|.|TRBV14
ASRNPRNTEAF